Following are 2 T cell receptor beta chains from one sample sequenced in a study of Ad26.COV2.S vaccination and SARS-CoV-2 variants. The data were produced by immunoSEQ multiplex PCR, yet TCRdb's version contains in-frame clones alone and is incomplete. The profile shows approximately 300,000 clones, around four fifths of them singletons. Treatment specified: roughly 19 received Ad26.COV2.S at low or high dose, single or two shots; 5 received placebo; per-sample allocation not given. Material that was analyzed had been drawn on day 63 after the first vaccine or placebo injection. The material was peripheral blood, obtained in a trial of Ad26.COV2.S vaccine versus placebo. Receptors originate from a person between 18 and 65 years old who received the Ad26.COV2.S COVID-19 vaccine or a placebo.

This chain connects TRBV2 to TRBJ2-1; tentatively, D is TRBD2 (6 bases). The germline V gene encodes CDR1 SNHLY and CDR2 FYNNEI. V was trimmed by 7 bases and J by 6 bases, leaving 19 bases between them. This CDR3 comprises 15 residues. The CDR3 DNA follows: TGTGCCAGCATCCTGGAGGGTTTGTCAAGCAATGAGCAGTTCTTC. Its protein is CASILEGLSSNEQFF. Looking up the rest from reference TRBV2 and TRBJ2-1 gives the full variable domain: EPEVTQTPSHQVTQMGQEVILRCVPISNHLYFYWYRQILGQKVEFLVSFYNNEISEKSEIFDDQFSVERPDGSNFTLKIRSTKLEDSAMYFCASILEGLSSNEQFFGPGTRLTVL.

This chain uses TRBV28 with TRBJ2-2; TRBD2 aligns across 12 bases. The V and J ends lost 5 bases and 3 bases, in that order; junction bases with no gene match: 4. The CDR3 extends over 16 amino acids. The germline V gene has CDR1 MDHEN and CDR2 SYDVKM. The CDR3 here is CASSARLAGDTGELFF. Here the CDR3 DNA reads TGTGCCAGCAGTGCCAGACTAGCGGGGGACACCGGGGAGCTGTTTTTT.